These T cell receptor beta chains were read from a single sample in a study of T cell clonotyping in hematopoietic cell transplantation. Sequencing used immunoSEQ multiplex PCR; TCRdb keeps in-frame clones, though not all of them. The table lists 3,000 to 4,000 clones, roughly 18% of them singletons. The source was peripheral blood mononuclear cells, collected 30 days after allogeneic stem cell transplant. The source of these receptors is a male patient aged 50 to 60 who had an allogeneic stem cell transplant from a related donor, so the T cells may come from the graft donor. Some clones in this sample may be carry-over from other donors' samples. Each CDR3 is given with its conserved first and last residue. The D gene is left open where the match is weak. Clone size, where shown, is once, few, many, or a class for clones that have expanded.

>-|14|-|TRBV6-5|TRBJ1-1
TGTGCCAGCAGTTATTTCGGGTATAACACTGAAGCTTTCTTT
CASSYFGYNTEAFF
>-|14|TRBD1|TRBV30|TRBJ1-5
TGTGCCTGGGCGGGACAGGGAAACAATCAGCCCCAGCATTTT
CAWAGQGNNQPQHF
>-|12|-|TRBV30|TRBJ2-1
TGTGCCTGGAGTGTTGGGGACGGGGAGCAGTTCTTC
CAWSVGDGEQFF
>-|15|TRBD2|TRBV30|TRBJ2-1
TGTGCCTGGAGTGTCACGACTAGCGGGAGAAATGAGCAGTTCTTC
CAWSVTTSGRNEQFF
>-|13|-|TRBV6-5|TRBJ2-7
TGTGCCAGCACGAGTAGCGGCTCCTACGAGCAGTACTTC
CASTSSGSYEQYF
>few|16|-|TRBV9|TRBJ1-2
TGTGCCAGCAGCGAGCCTCCCGGTGGGGGGAACGGCGGCTACACCTTC
CASSEPPGGGNGGYTF
>medium-sized|12|-|TRBV29-1|TRBJ2-2
TGCAGCGTCCCGATGGACACCGGGGAGCTGTTTTTT
CSVPMDTGELFF
>few|15|TRBD1|TRBV5-1|TRBJ2-5
TGCGCCAGTAATTCAGGGGGCCTAGGAGGAGAGACCCAGTACTTC
CASNSGGLGGETQYF
>-|10|TRBD1|TRBV29-1|TRBJ1-2
TGCAGCGTCGGACAGGAGGGCTACACCTTC
CSVGQEGYTF
>-|15|-|TRBV9|TRBJ2-5
TGTGCCAGCAGCCGCCTAAATTCCCTGGGAGAGACCCAGTACTTC
CASSRLNSLGETQYF
>-|13|-|TRBV30|TRBJ1-2
TGTGCCTGGAGTATCACAGGAAAATATGGCTACACCTTC
CAWSITGKYGYTF
>few|13|-|TRBV7-3|TRBJ1-1
TGTGCCAGCAGCCCAGGCTCGAACACTGAAGCTTTCTTT
CASSPGSNTEAFF
>-|15|-|TRBV4-1|TRBJ2-3
TGCGCCAGCAGCCCCCTTGGACTTATCACAGATACGCAGTATTTT
CASSPLGLITDTQYF
>-|11|-|TRBV6-5|TRBJ2-7
TGTGCCAGCCGCGTGGGATACGAGCAGTACTTC
CASRVGYEQYF
>few|13|-|TRBV30|TRBJ1-1
TGTGCCTGGGCCCTAACAGGGAACACTGAAGCTTTCTTT
CAWALTGNTEAFF
>once|16|-|TRBV30|TRBJ1-5
TGTGCCTGGAGTCGGACTGGCAACATAGGCAATCAGCCCCAGCATTTT
CAWSRTGNIGNQPQHF
>-|12|-|TRBV30|TRBJ1-2
TGTGCCTGGAGTGTAATTAACTATGGCTACACCTTC
CAWSVINYGYTF
>-|14|TRBD1|TRBV29-1|TRBJ2-5
TGCAGCGTCTCCGGGACAGGGGCACGAGAGACCCAGTACTTC
CSVSGTGARETQYF
>-|13|-|TRBV30|TRBJ1-6
TGTGCCTGGACTATCTCCTATAATTCACCCCTCCACTTT
CAWTISYNSPLHF
>-|14|TRBD1|TRBV7-2|TRBJ2-7
TGTGCCAGCAGCTTAGAGCGCAGGGGGTACGAGCAGTACTTC
CASSLERRGYEQYF
>once|12|-|TRBV29-1|TRBJ2-5
TGCAGCGTTGGTTCCAGTCGGGAGACCCAGTACTTC
CSVGSSRETQYF
>few|16|-|TRBV6-6|TRBJ2-7
TGTGCCAGCAGTTACTCTCTCGGGACATCCCTTTACGAGCAGTACTTC
CASSYSLGTSLYEQYF
>few|18|TRBD1|TRBV10-3|TRBJ1-4
TGTGCCATCAGTGAGCTGAGACAGGGGATGTCAACTAATGAAAAACTGTTTTTT
CAISELRQGMSTNEKLFF